The sample holds one count of the clone carrying this TCR beta chain. Its antigen is not identified. Some clones are missing from TCRdb's copy, which holds only in-frame ones; the method was immunoSEQ multiplex PCR. The sample records under 850,000 clones, roughly 72% being singletons. The data stem from a study of shared clonotypes between healthy human individuals. Study summary: Researchers assigned three CD4 naive, three CD4 memory, two CD8 naive and one CD8 memory plate to each donor. Overall study results and limits: It was the few donors that limited the genetic and exposure-history diversity represented.

Sequenced input: memory CD4+ T cells sorted from blood. The subset here: CD45RA-negative fraction. The sequence was obtained from a woman younger than 45 in good health.

The CDR3 is CASSPDDYGYTF. In nucleotides, the CDR3 is TGTGCCAGCTCACCCGATGACTATGGCTACACCTTC. The chain is built from TRBV18 and TRBJ1-2; D uncertain. The CDR3 spans 12 residues. The V end lost 3 bases, the J end lost 3 bases, and 5 bases lay between the germline ends. CDR1 and CDR2 (germline): KGHSH, LQKENI. The complete variable domain, with remaining parts taken from reference TRBV18 and TRBJ1-2, reads NAGVMQNPRHLVRRRGQEARLRCSPMKGHSHVYWYRQLPEEGLKFMVYLQKENIIDESGMPKERFSAEFPKEGPSILRIQQVVRGDSAAYFCASSPDDYGYTFGSGTRLTVV.